This TCR beta chain derives from a study of T-cell memory formation after mild COVID-19. About the research overall: The TCR clusters were mostly specific to one donor.

Only a few counts were recorded for this clonotype. Its antigen is still unknown. Study-wide findings and caveats: Some clones that responded were present in memory (sampled pre-infection), which suggests cross-reactive memory joined.

One entry per CDR3 protein, called by TCRdb with MiXCR from the 5' RACE reads. The sample records roughly 68,000 distinct CDR3 sequences, over 15% being singletons. This CDR3 comprises 14 residues. V shed 7 bases and J shed 7 bases, with 17 bases lying between them. Per germline, CDR1 MNHNY and CDR2 SVGAGI (reference sequence). Input material: PBMCs or a T cell subset sorted from them (not recorded which). This TCR was sampled from an adult woman who had mild COVID-19 (a few samples of this study predate the infection). Cell type and time point are not known. This chain uses TRBV6-6 with TRBJ2-1, with no clear D. As DNA, the CDR3 is TGTGCCAGCACCAACGAGGTAGCTACGAATGAGCAGTTCTTC. It codes for CASTNEVATNEQFF.